The table lists the clone carrying this T cell receptor (beta chain) with a count of one. This sample stems from a study of blood T cell repertoires in COVID-19. TCRdb's copy holds only in-frame clones and misses some; the assay was immunoSEQ multiplex PCR. This table has 250,000 to 300,000 clones, over 75% appearing once. Germline CDR1 reads LGHDT; CDR2 reads YNNKEL (reference sequence). Trimming pared 1 base from V and 5 bases from J, leaving 8 bases between. The CDR3 contains 13 residues. This clonotype was obtained from a woman in her 70s with COVID-19, enrolled during active disease. Specimen: peripheral blood. The rearrangement uses TRBV3-1 (or the pseudogene TRBV3-2) and TRBJ2-5, with no clear D. In DNA form, the CDR3 reads TGTGCCAGCAGCCAAGTTTTAGTTGAGACCCAGTACTTC. It encodes CASSQVLVETQYF.